This section outlines one TCR beta chain sequence together with its context. Antigen unknown. CTLA-4 blockade using ipilimumab, together with focal radiation, was received by patients with chemo-refractory metastatic non-small-cell lung cancer. Unmatched junction bases numbered 12, after V lost 5 bases and J lost 3 bases. This CDR3 is built from 18 residues. Per the germline V gene, CDR1 is SGHAT and CDR2 is FQNNGV. The sample originates from a study of radiotherapy plus CTLA-4 blockade in lung cancer. About the research overall: Patients showed objective responses in about a sixth of cases, and disease control was achieved by approximately 30%.

TCRdb's table, derived via immunoSEQ multiplex PCR, lists solely in-frame clones and lacks some. The sample records 45,000 to 55,000 clones, 70% to 90% being singletons. Overall study findings and caveats: Tumor-origin TCR clones grew in blood after radiotherapy plus ipilimumab. Reports identified early blood T cell clone dynamics, with interferon-beta, as the best response predictor.

The source is a human donor with non-small cell lung cancer whose response to radiotherapy plus ipilimumab could not be evaluated. This specimen was peripheral blood, taken from a patient treated with radiotherapy plus ipilimumab. V is TRBV11-2 and J is TRBJ2-5, with 13 bases that match TRBD2. This chain's CDR3 is CASSAALAGGRVEETQYF. The CDR3 DNA sequence: TGTGCCAGCAGCGCTGCACTAGCGGGGGGGCGGGTAGAAGAGACCCAGTACTTC.